The 9 T cell receptor beta chains below were found in one sample sequenced in a study of shared clonotypes between healthy human individuals (TCRdb year 2020). For the CD8 naive samples, CD45RO-negative cells were positively selected for CCR7, yielding a CD45RA+CCR7+ population from which TemRA cells were excluded. The protocol used for the library was the immunoSEQ multiplex PCR assay. TCRdb limited this immuneACCESS table to in-frame rearrangements with V and J called. A share of clones is missing; checked studies link under half to unresolved V genes, and the rest is unexplained. For this sample the table gives roughly 2.1 million clones, of which about 92% were detected only once. Together, the top ten hold 1.5% to 2% of the sample. Sequenced input: naive CD8+ T cells from PBMCs. Reading the label with the study, this specimen's cell subset or site is: CD45RA+CCR7+. These TCRs come from a man between 18 and 29 years old in good health. Some clones in this sample may be carry-over from other donors' samples.

CDR3 sequence: CASSLGGSRRADTQYF. The CDR3 region has the DNA TGTGCCAGCAGCTTAGGGGGTAGCCGCCGCGCAGATACGCAGTATTTT. The V call is TRBV11-1, the J call TRBJ2-3, with D uncertain. The germline V gene encodes CDR1 SGHAT and CDR2 FQDESV (reference sequence). V dropped 1 base and J dropped 4 bases, with 15 bases sitting between them. The CDR3 sequence is 16 residues long. Supplemented by reference TRBV11-1 and TRBJ2-3, the full variable domain reads EAEVAQSPRYKITEKSQAVAFWCDPISGHATLYWYRQILGQGPELLVQFQDESVVDDSQLPKDRFSAERLKGVDSTLKIQPAELGDSAMYLCASSLGGSRRADTQYFGPGTRLTVL.

To note about this clone: The sample holds other DNA sequences that translate to the same CDR3. The genes are TRBV7-6 and TRBJ2-3; 9 nucleotides line up with TRBD2. In germline, CDR1 is SGHVS, CDR2 FNYEAQ. V lost 5 bases to trimming and J lost 4 bases; unmatched junction nucleotides: 7. The CDR3 covers 15 residues. The CDR3: CASSRLAGGSDTQYF. For the CDR3, the DNA is TGTGCCAGCAGCCGGTTGGCGGGAGGGTCAGATACGCAGTATTTT. The whole variable domain, remainder taken from reference TRBV7-6 and TRBJ2-3, is GAGVSQSPRYKVTKRGQDVALRCDPISGHVSLYWYRQALGQGPEFLTYFNYEAQQDKSGLPNDRFSAERPEGSISTLTIQRTEQRDSAMYRCASSRLAGGSDTQYFGPGTRLTVL.

The V and J genes are TRBV7-6 and TRBJ2-5, with D perhaps matching TRBD1 or TRBD2 (5 bases each). CDR3 length equals 14 residues. V lost 1 base to trimming and J lost 5 bases, with 11 bases between them. From germline, CDR1 is SGHVS and CDR2 FNYEAQ. CDR3 sequence (DNA): TGTGCCAGCAGCTTAGTTGGGGACGGGGAGACCCAGTACTTC. Protein: CASSLVGDGETQYF.

This clone was recorded once. Different DNA sequences within this sample yield the same CDR3. This chain uses TRBV4-3 with TRBJ2-5, with 9 bases fitting TRBD1. Trimming cost V 1 base and J 5 bases; bases outside gene matches: 5. This CDR3 has 15 amino acids. Per the germline V gene, CDR1 is LGHNA and CDR2 is YSLEER. The CDR3 spells CASSQGTGARETQYF. As DNA, the CDR3 is TGCGCCAGCAGCCAAGGGACAGGGGCCCGGGAGACCCAGTACTTC.

This rearrangement joins TRBV7-9 to TRBJ1-5, with 7 bases fitting TRBD1. The CDR3 extends over 15 amino acids. The trim removed 5 bases at V and 5 bases at J, leaving 9 bases unmatched. The germline V gene has CDR1 SEHNR and CDR2 FQNEAQ (reference sequence). In nucleotides, the CDR3 is TGTGCCAGCAGCATAGGGACAGCGAAAGATCAGCCCCAGCATTTT. Protein: CASSIGTAKDQPQHF.

J is TRBJ2-7 and V is TRBV5-5; TRBD1 agrees at 8 bases. The CDR3 covers 14 residues. J lost 5 bases, V lost 7 bases, and 11 bases had no gene match. CDR1 is SGHKS, CDR2 YYEKEE, per germline (reference sequence). The DNA of the CDR3 is TGTGCCAGCGAGATCCACAGGGGGTCCAACGAGCAGTACTTC. Translation: CASEIHRGSNEQYF. Together with reference TRBV5-5 and TRBJ2-7, the CDR3 gives the full variable domain: DAGVTQSPTHLIKTRGQQVTLRCSPISGHKSVSWYQQVLGQGPQFIFQYYEKEERGRGNFPDRFSARQFPNYSSELNVNALLLGDSALYLCASEIHRGSNEQYFGPGTRLTVT.

This clone was counted a few times. The rearrangement joins TRBV27 to TRBJ1-2; no reliable D call. This CDR3 has 13 amino acids. V lost 6 bases and J 8 bases, leaving 16 bases between the germline ends. Germline CDR1 reads MNHEY; CDR2 reads SMNVEV (reference sequence). The CDR3 DNA follows: TGTGCCAGCAGGCCTTTTGGGCGGGAGGGCTACACCTTC. This translates into CASRPFGREGYTF.

The chain combines TRBV29-1 with TRBJ2-1; possible D gene TRBD2, 5 bases. V was trimmed by 7 bases and J by 2 bases, leaving 15 bases between them. Germline V lookup: CDR1 SQVTM, CDR2 ANQGSEA. This CDR3 spans 14 amino acids. The CDR3 here is CSAPKSGTYNEQFF. The CDR3 nucleotides are TGCAGCGCCCCGAAGAGCGGCACCTACAATGAGCAGTTCTTC.

The chain couples TRBV7-8 to TRBJ2-1; 15 nucleotides match TRBD2. From germline, CDR1 is SGHVS and CDR2 FQNEAQ. Germline trimming cut 5 bases from V and 6 bases from J; bases unmatched to any gene: 2. This CDR3 contains 15 residues. CDR3 sequence: CASSRGLAGGNEQFF. The CDR3 region has the DNA TGTGCCAGCAGCAGGGGACTAGCGGGAGGCAATGAGCAGTTCTTC.